Each of the 30 T cell receptor beta chains below was sequenced from the same sample in a study of blood T cell repertoires in COVID-19. The protocol was immunoSEQ multiplex PCR, while the TCRdb copy is restricted to in-frame clones and leaves out a portion. The sample lists over 200,000 clones, approximately 90% occurring once. Specimen: PBMCs or T cells enriched from blood (not recorded which). All receptors come from a man aged 25-45 years who had recovered from COVID-19.

This chain links TRBV6-2 or TRBV6-3 with TRBJ1-1; no definite D call. Germline lookup yields CDR1 MNHEY and CDR2 SVGEGT. V lost 7 bases and J 0 bases, leaving 15 bases between the germline ends. The CDR3 has 15 amino acids. The DNA of the CDR3 is TGTGCCAGCACCCCCCATGGTAGTTTGAACACTGAAGCTTTCTTT. It is translated as CASTPHGSLNTEAFF.

The chain has TRBV11-1 and TRBJ2-2, with TRBD1 matching 10 bases. This CDR3 contains 14 residues. Germline CDR1 SGHAT, CDR2 FQDESV (reference sequence). The J segment lost 7 bases and the V segment lost 4 bases, leaving 3 bases of the junction unmatched. CDR3 protein: CASSYGTGDGELFF. DNA of the CDR3: TGTGCCAGCAGCTACGGGACAGGGGACGGGGAGCTGTTTTTT.

This rearrangement joins TRBV27 to TRBJ2-7, with D possibly TRBD2 on 7 matching bases. Germline lookup yields CDR1 MNHEY and CDR2 SMNVEV (reference sequence). V was trimmed by 0 bases and J by 4 bases, leaving 19 bases between them. The CDR3 is 17 amino acids. The CDR3 nucleotides are TGTGCCAGCAGTTTATCGGGGTGGGGGGGGCACCAATACGAGCAGTACTTC. It specifies CASSLSGWGGHQYEQYF.

The chain has TRBV11-2 and TRBJ2-7; TRBD2 agrees at 10 bases. The CDR3 length is 16 residues. J was trimmed by 0 bases and V by 1 base; bases with no gene match: 3. Germline V CDR1 and CDR2: SGHAT, FQNNGV. For the CDR3, the DNA is TGTGCCAGCAGCTTAGCGCCTAGCGGGAGCTCCTACGAGCAGTACTTC. It specifies CASSLAPSGSSYEQYF.

This clone was found a few times. The chain uses TRBV2 and TRBJ2-3; 7 positions agree with TRBD1. Germline V lookup: CDR1 SNHLY, CDR2 FYNNEI. The CDR3 spans 15 residues. V shed 3 bases and J 0 bases; nucleotides not matched to a gene: 3. The CDR3: CASSDQGVSTDTQYF. The CDR3 region has the DNA TGTGCCAGCAGTGATCAGGGGGTTAGCACAGATACGCAGTATTTT.

CDR3 sequence (DNA): TGTGCCAGCAGGCATTCTAGCGGGAAGGGCGAGCAGTACTTC. Encoded protein: CASRHSSGKGEQYF. V usage is TRBV6-5 and J usage is TRBJ2-7; 9 nucleotides match TRBD2. The CDR3 sequence is 14 residues long. V trimming: 6 bases; J trimming: 6 bases; junction bases outside the gene matches: 9. Germline-derived CDR1 and CDR2 are MNHEY and SVGAGI.

Only a few counts were recorded for this clone. This chain connects TRBV7-2 to TRBJ1-2; maybe TRBD1 (5 bases). The CDR3 spans 15 residues. Trimming removed 6 bases at V and 0 bases at J, with 14 bases between. The germline V gene has CDR1 SGHTA and CDR2 FQGNSA. The CDR3 spells CASSSQGLANYGYTF. The CDR3 DNA sequence: TGTGCCAGCAGTAGCCAGGGCTTAGCTAACTATGGCTACACCTTC.

The V gene is TRBV6-5, the J gene TRBJ1-4; D not certain. The germline CDR1 and CDR2 sequences are MNHEY and SVGAGI. The CDR3 runs to 15 residues. The V gene lost 6 bases and the J gene lost 7 bases, with 18 bases spanning the gap. The DNA of the CDR3 is TGTGCCAGCAGGAGTGAGGGTAGGATCCCTGAAAAACTGTTTTTT. Residues: CASRSEGRIPEKLFF.

The genes are TRBV14 and TRBJ2-5; 8 bases are a match to TRBD1. Germline trimming cut 2 bases from V and 2 bases from J; bases unmatched to any gene: 7. Germline values: CDR1 SGHDN, CDR2 FVKESK. The CDR3 length is 16 residues. Here the CDR3 reads CASSQHATGDQETQYF. The CDR3 nucleotides are TGTGCCAGCAGCCAACACGCGACAGGGGATCAAGAGACCCAGTACTTC.

This sequence joins TRBV5-6 and TRBJ2-2; TRBD1 matches at 7 bases. The CDR3 has 15 residues. The junction had 6 bases not matched to a gene; V was cut back by 6 bases and J by 1 base. From germline, CDR1 is SGHDT and CDR2 YYEEEE. The CDR3 DNA is TGTGCCAGCAACCACAGGGGTATGAACACCGGGGAGCTGTTTTTT. This sequence encodes CASNHRGMNTGELFF.

The CDR3 DNA follows: TGTGCCAGCAGCTTGCTACAGGTCCGCTACGAGCAGTACTTC. It encodes CASSLLQVRYEQYF. The chain couples TRBV5-8 to TRBJ2-7; D possibly corresponds to TRBD1 (5 bases). Germline assignment: CDR1 SGHTS and CDR2 YDEGEE. Deletions cut 1 base from V and 3 bases from J, with 11 bases between. There are 14 residues in the CDR3.

The V call is TRBV5-4, the J call TRBJ2-3; the match to TRBD1 covers 7 bases. The length of the CDR3 is 14 residues. V lost 4 bases, J lost 3 bases, and 5 bases stayed unmatched. Germline values: CDR1 SGHNT, CDR2 YYREEE (reference sequence). The CDR3 DNA is TGTGCCAGCAGCCTTACAGGGGTGACAGATACGCAGTATTTT. It translates to CASSLTGVTDTQYF.

This clone has a handful of counts. The V call is TRBV12-3 or TRBV12-4, the J call TRBJ2-3; TRBD1 might be the D (5 bases). This CDR3 has 12 amino acids. V was trimmed by 2 bases and J by 7 bases, leaving 7 bases between them. Here the CDR3 DNA reads TGTGCCAGCAGTTTACAGGGAAATACGCAGTATTTT. Its protein is CASSLQGNTQYF.

This chain uses TRBV10-1 with TRBJ1-1, with D possibly matching TRBD1 (6 bases). Per germline, CDR1 WNHNN and CDR2 SYGVQD (reference sequence). V was trimmed by 8 bases and J by 1 base, leaving 11 bases between them. The CDR3 runs to 13 residues. This CDR3 is CASQLTGNTEAFF. The CDR3 DNA sequence: TGCGCCAGCCAATTGACAGGGAACACTGAAGCTTTCTTT.

The count of this clone is one. This chain joins TRBV5-1 and TRBJ2-1, with D possibly TRBD2 on 6 matching bases. The CDR3 runs 14 residues. V gave up 3 bases and J gave up 7 bases, with 14 bases separating them. Looked up from germline, CDR1 is SGHRS and CDR2 is YFSETQ. The CDR3 DNA sequence: TGCGCCAGCAGCTCGGGGCATGGGGGGAATGAGCAGTTCTTC. It translates to CASSSGHGGNEQFF.

This clone was recorded only once. This sequence joins TRBV5-1 and TRBJ1-2; D may be TRBD1 (5 bases). The V gene lost 4 bases and the J gene lost 3 bases, with 13 bases spanning the gap. CDR1 and CDR2 from the germline V gene are SGHRS and YFSETQ. The CDR3 length is 14 residues. In DNA form, the CDR3 reads TGCGCCAGCAGCCGCCAGGGCTGGGACTATGGCTACACCTTC. Residues: CASSRQGWDYGYTF.

The chain has TRBV5-1 and TRBJ2-1; TRBD2 agrees at 8 bases. CDR3 size: 16 residues. Losses at the gene ends were 8 bases for V and 5 bases for J; bases not matched to a gene: 15. The germline V gene has CDR1 SGHRS and CDR2 YFSETQ. In nucleotides, the CDR3 is TGCGCCAGTCGGATGGGAGCGGGAGTAAACAACAATGAGCAGTTCTTC. This codes for CASRMGAGVNNNEQFF.

In DNA, the CDR3 is TGTGCCATTGATCTGGCAGGGGTCAATCAGCCCCAGCATTTT. Residues: CAIDLAGVNQPQHF. The rearrangement links TRBV6-5 to TRBJ1-5; tentatively, D is TRBD1 (6 bases). V lost 10 bases to trimming and J lost 3 bases, with 16 bases between them. Germline CDR1 and CDR2: MNHEY and SVGAGI. This CDR3 is 14 amino acids long.

J is TRBJ1-5 and V is TRBV28, with D unclear. The CDR3 extends over 16 amino acids. The germline V gene has CDR1 MDHEN and CDR2 SYDVKM. V was clipped by 1 base and J by 1 base, with 11 bases between them. Here the CDR3 DNA reads TGTGCCAGCAGTTTATACGGGGAATTGAGCAATCAGCCCCAGCATTTT. Amino acids: CASSLYGELSNQPQHF.

The chain is built from TRBV5-4 and TRBJ1-1, with D hard to call. Germline V gene sequence: CDR1 SGHNT, CDR2 YYREEE (reference sequence). V was shortened by 4 bases and J by 0 bases, with 10 bases between the two germline ends. This CDR3 has 14 residues. The CDR3 protein is CASSPQTLNTEAFF. CDR3 DNA: TGTGCCAGCAGCCCACAAACATTGAACACTGAAGCTTTCTTT.

In its sample, this clone was seen a few times. This chain joins TRBV7-9 and TRBJ2-7; 7 positions match TRBD2. The germline CDR1 and CDR2 sequences are SEHNR and FQNEAQ (reference sequence). V was clipped by 5 bases and J by 0 bases; unmatched bases: 4. The CDR3 runs to 14 residues. The CDR3 sequence is CASSRTSSSYEQYF. In DNA, the CDR3 is TGTGCCAGCAGCCGGACTAGTAGCTCCTACGAGCAGTACTTC.

The chain uses TRBV18 and TRBJ2-3; D may be TRBD2 (6 bases). With 1 base removed from V and 2 bases from J, the gap between germline ends came to 28 bases. CDR1 KGHSH and CDR2 LQKENI come from the germline V gene. The CDR3 runs 21 residues. The CDR3 reads CASSPLRVPPGTLGTTDTQYF. The CDR3 nucleotides are TGTGCCAGCTCACCACTTCGGGTTCCGCCAGGGACTCTGGGTACCACAGATACGCAGTATTTT.

This clone came up once. This chain joins TRBV7-2 and TRBJ2-4, with D possibly matching TRBD2 (6 bases). There are 15 residues in the CDR3. CDR1 and CDR2 from the germline V gene are SGHTA and FQGNSA. With 4 bases removed from V and 7 bases from J, the gap between germline ends came to 17 bases. CDR3 sequence (DNA): TGTGCCAGCAGCTCCTGGACTAATGAGGGGAACATTCAGTACTTC. It codes for CASSSWTNEGNIQYF.

The chain has TRBV3-1 (or the pseudogene TRBV3-2) and TRBJ1-1; D unresolved. The CDR3 runs 14 residues. The V and J ends lost 5 bases and 7 bases respectively, with 17 bases between them. In germline, CDR1 is LGHDT, CDR2 YNNKEL (reference sequence). The CDR3 region has the DNA TGTGCCAGCAGCTCACGGGAGGGCGCGGGTGAAGCTTTCTTT. Translation gives CASSSREGAGEAFF.

The chain is built from TRBV28 and TRBJ2-2; 7 nucleotides align to TRBD1. Germline values: CDR1 MDHEN, CDR2 SYDVKM. The CDR3 has 15 amino acids. Germline trimming cut 6 bases from V and 1 base from J; bases unmatched to any gene: 5. The CDR3 DNA follows: TGTGCCAGCAGAACATACAGGGGGAACACCGGGGAGCTGTTTTTT. Protein: CASRTYRGNTGELFF.

The V and J genes are TRBV5-1 and TRBJ2-7; D gene ambiguous. Germline loops: CDR1 SGHRS, CDR2 YFSETQ. The CDR3 consists of 13 residues. V was clipped by 3 bases and J by 3 bases, with 10 bases between them. DNA for the CDR3: TGCGCCAGCAGCTACTCCAACAGCTACGAGCAGTACTTC. This codes for CASSYSNSYEQYF.

The rearrangement joins TRBV3-1 (or the pseudogene TRBV3-2) to TRBJ2-3; TRBD2 might be the D (5 bases). V was cut by 4 bases and J by 1 base, with 9 bases left in between. Germline CDR1 LGHDT, CDR2 YNNKEL (reference sequence). The CDR3 is made up of 14 amino acids. CDR3 protein: CASSPWRGTDTQYF. CDR3 nucleotide sequence: TGTGCCAGCAGCCCCTGGCGGGGCACAGATACGCAGTATTTT.

This chain joins TRBV25-1 and TRBJ1-1; tentative D call: TRBD1 (6 bases). Germline lookup yields CDR1 MGHDK and CDR2 SYGVNS. The CDR3 length is 16 residues. V was pared by 5 bases and J by 1 base, with 17 bases between. The DNA for the CDR3 is TGTGCCAGCAGTTGGGGCGGGGGCAGGGGGAACACTGAAGCTTTCTTT. As protein: CASSWGGGRGNTEAFF.

The gene calls are TRBV6-2 or TRBV6-3 and TRBJ1-1; D perhaps matches TRBD1 (5 bases). The CDR3 consists of 13 residues. Trimming pared 7 bases from V and 1 base from J, leaving 10 bases between. In germline, CDR1 is MNHEY, CDR2 SVGEGT. CDR3 sequence: CASNPQGNTEAFF. For the CDR3, the DNA is TGTGCCAGCAACCCCCAGGGGAACACTGAAGCTTTCTTT.

The gene calls are TRBV9 and TRBJ1-4, with 9 bases that match TRBD1. The CDR3 is 17 amino acids. Per germline, CDR1 SGDLS and CDR2 YYNGEE. Trimming removed 3 bases from V and 0 bases from J; junction bases left unmatched: 6. The DNA of the CDR3 is TGTGCCAGCAGCGCGTTGACAGGGGGGACAACTAATGAAAAACTGTTTTTT. It translates to CASSALTGGTTNEKLFF.